This is a list of T cell receptor beta chains from one sample in a study of blood T cells in healthy people across ages. TCRdb reprocessed the 5' RACE reads via MiXCR and lists one record per CDR3 protein. The sample lists 700,000 or so distinct CDR3 sequences, about a fifth occurring once. Sequences were obtained from blood. These receptors were obtained from a man between 65 and 79 years old in good health. Each CDR3 is given with its conserved first and last residue. The order of the fields is J gene, CDR3 length, clone size, V gene, D gene, CDR3 DNA, CDR3 protein. D genes are given only for firm matches. Clone size is shown for a subset of rows, as once, few, many or a class of expanded clone.

TRBJ1-1 14 NA TRBV7-9 NA TGTGCCAGCAGCTCCCCCGGGACACCGATTGAAGCTTTCTTT CASSSPGTPIEAFF
TRBJ1-5 14 NA TRBV7-2 NA TGTGCCAGCAGCCCCCCATCGGAATATCAGCCCCAGCATTTT CASSPPSEYQPQHF
TRBJ1-4 11 NA TRBV30 NA TGTGCCTTTCAGAAAAATGAAAAACTGTTTTTT CAFQKNEKLFF
TRBJ1-4 16 NA TRBV11-2 NA TGTGCCAGCAGCTTAGATTCGGCAGGGGTTCGGGAAAAACTGTTTTTT CASSLDSAGVREKLFF
TRBJ1-3 17 NA TRBV29-1 TRBD1 TGCAGCGTTGAAAAATCGTGGGACAGGGGCTCTGGAAACACCATATATTTT CSVEKSWDRGSGNTIYF
TRBJ2-3 16 few TRBV7-2 TRBD2 TGTGCCAGCAGGTCCTCTTCTAGCGGGGGTAGTCCTACGCAGTATTTT CASRSSSSGGSPTQYF
TRBJ1-2 14 NA TRBV4-3 TRBD1 TGCGCCAGCAGCCAATACAGGGGGAACTATGGCTACACCTTC CASSQYRGNYGYTF
TRBJ1-1 13 NA TRBV3-1 NA TGTGCCAGCAGCCAAGTTCCGGGGGTTCGTGGTTTCTTT CASSQVPGVRGFF
TRBJ2-2 17 NA TRBV5-1 NA TGCGCCAGCAGCGGACTTCCAGGGGGGACGTTGAACGGGGAGCTGTTTTTT CASSGLPGGTLNGELFF
TRBJ1-2 16 few TRBV18 NA TGTGCCAGCTCACCCAGCCAGGAGGGAACTAACTATGGCTACACCTTC CASSPSQEGTNYGYTF
TRBJ2-5 12 NA TRBV5-1 NA TGCGCCAGGCGAGACGCGGAGGAGACCCAGTACTTC CARRDAEETQYF
TRBJ2-3 14 NA TRBV10-3 TRBD2 TGTGCCATCAAGACAGCGGGAAGCACAGATACGCAGTATTTT CAIKTAGSTDTQYF
TRBJ2-3 16 NA TRBV6-2/TRBV6-3 TRBD2 TGTGCCAGCAGACAAATTGGCACTAGCGGCACAGATACGCAGTATTTT CASRQIGTSGTDTQYF
TRBJ1-1 17 few TRBV7-8 NA TGTGCCAGCAGCCCCCGTAGAGTCCAGGGACCTAACACTGAAGCTTTCTTT CASSPRRVQGPNTEAFF
TRBJ1-2 14 NA TRBV19 TRBD1 TGTGCCAGTAGAGGGACAGGGGGAACCTATGGCTACACCTTC CASRGTGGTYGYTF
TRBJ2-3 15 few TRBV29-1 TRBD1 TGCAGCGTGGAAGCGGGACAGGGGAACACAGATACGCAGTATTTT CSVEAGQGNTDTQYF
TRBJ1-2 13 few TRBV29-1 NA TGCAGCGTTAACAGAAAGGAGAACTATGGCTACACCTTC CSVNRKENYGYTF
TRBJ2-7 15 few TRBV6-6 TRBD2 TGTGCCAGCAGGGGGACTAGCGGGGGGGCCCGCGAGCAGTACTTC CASRGTSGGAREQYF
TRBJ2-1 15 few TRBV25-1 NA TGTGCCAGCAGACTAGCCGGTCAGAGGGACAATGAGCAGTTCTTC CASRLAGQRDNEQFF
TRBJ2-7 14 few TRBV18 TRBD1 TGTGCCAGCTCACCAGACAGGGCAGTCTACGAGCAGTACTTC CASSPDRAVYEQYF
TRBJ2-3 16 few TRBV4-3 TRBD2 TGCGCCAGCAGCCCGGGACTAGCGGGAGTTGCAGATACGCAGTATTTT CASSPGLAGVADTQYF
TRBJ2-5 12 NA TRBV7-2 NA TGTGCCAGCAGCCTTTCCGCCGAGACCCAGTACTTC CASSLSAETQYF
TRBJ2-2 15 few TRBV7-9 NA TGTGCCAGCGGGCGCCCCTTTTCAAACACCGGGGAGCTGTTTTTT CASGRPFSNTGELFF
TRBJ1-2 15 few TRBV20-1 NA TGCAGTGCTAGAGATCCTGGACACGGGGAGGATGGCTACACCTTC CSARDPGHGEDGYTF
TRBJ2-7 12 many TRBV12-3/TRBV12-4 NA TGTGCCAGCAGCGACACCTCCTACGAGCAGTACTTC CASSDTSYEQYF
TRBJ2-7 18 NA TRBV7-2 TRBD2 TGTGCCAGCAGCCTAGCTTGGGTCGGGGGGGCGTCTTTCTACGAGCAGTACTTC CASSLAWVGGASFYEQYF
TRBJ2-2 13 few TRBV29-1 NA TGCAGCGCACCGGGACTGAGCACCGGGGAGCTGTTTTTT CSAPGLSTGELFF
TRBJ2-3 15 few TRBV2 NA TGTGCCAGCAGTGGAGACTCCCGTGGGGGAGATACGCAGTATTTT CASSGDSRGGDTQYF
TRBJ1-2 13 NA TRBV5-8 NA TGTGCCAGCAGCCCCATAGGGTCCTATGGCTACACCTTC CASSPIGSYGYTF
TRBJ1-4 15 few TRBV7-2 NA TGTGCCAGCAGCTTAACCCCAGGGGTGAATGAAAAACTGTTTTTT CASSLTPGVNEKLFF
TRBJ1-6 15 NA TRBV7-8 NA TGTGCCAGCAGCTCAGAAGCTGTGTATAATTCACCCCTCCACTTT CASSSEAVYNSPLHF
TRBJ1-6 13 NA TRBV20-1 NA TGCAGTGCTAGTAACTCCTATAATTCACCCCTCCACTTT CSASNSYNSPLHF
TRBJ1-1 14 NA TRBV12-3/TRBV12-4 NA TGTGCCAGCAGTCCTCACACGGCGAACACTGAGGCTTTCTTT CASSPHTANTEAFF
TRBJ2-5 15 NA TRBV5-1 NA TGCGCCAGCAGCTTGTATCCTAGCACAGGGGAGACCCAGTACTTC CASSLYPSTGETQYF
TRBJ2-1 12 many TRBV7-9 NA TGTGCCAGCAGCTTAGTTGCGAATGAGCAGTTCTTC CASSLVANEQFF
TRBJ2-1 16 NA TRBV24-1 TRBD1 TGTGCCACCAGTGATTTGCGGGACAGGGGCTCCAATGAGCAGTTCTTC CATSDLRDRGSNEQFF
TRBJ2-1 16 NA TRBV6-5 TRBD2 TGTGCCAGCAGTGGACGTAGCGGGAGTTCCTACAATGAGCAGTTCTTC CASSGRSGSSYNEQFF
TRBJ1-1 15 NA TRBV4-3 NA TGCGCCAGCAGCCAAGAGCATGCGATGAACACTGAAGCTTTCTTT CASSQEHAMNTEAFF
TRBJ2-5 13 many TRBV10-3 NA TGTGCCATCAGTGGAGGTTCCCAAGAGACCCAGTACTTC CAISGGSQETQYF
TRBJ2-2 15 NA TRBV5-5 NA TGTGCCAGCAGCCCGCTGGGAGCGGGCACCGGGGAGCTGTTTTTT CASSPLGAGTGELFF
TRBJ1-4 16 few TRBV6-6 NA TGTGCCAGCAGTTACCCTAGGGGGGCAACTAATGAAAAACTGTTTTTT CASSYPRGATNEKLFF
TRBJ2-5 14 many TRBV29-1 TRBD1 TGCAGCGTTGAAACAGGGGTGGATGGGGAGACCCAGTACTTC CSVETGVDGETQYF
TRBJ1-1 14 few TRBV5-1 NA TGCGCCAGCAGCTTGGATGAGACGGCCACTGAAGCTTTCTTT CASSLDETATEAFF
TRBJ2-3 15 once TRBV2 TRBD2 TGTGCCAGCAGTGATCCGGGAGGCCCCACAGATACGCAGTATTTT CASSDPGGPTDTQYF
TRBJ2-3 13 few TRBV29-1 NA TGCAGCCACGTGTCTGGTAGCACAGATACGCAGTATTTT CSHVSGSTDTQYF
TRBJ1-1 13 NA TRBV27 TRBD1 TGTGCCAGCAGTTTAAGACAGGGGATTGAAGCTTTCTTT CASSLRQGIEAFF
TRBJ2-1 15 many TRBV28 TRBD2 TGTGCCAGCAGTCTAGCGGGGGGGCCAGGCAATGAGCAGTTCTTC CASSLAGGPGNEQFF
TRBJ2-3 13 few TRBV7-9 NA TGTGCCAGCTTGCGAGGGAGCGCAGATACGCAGTATTTT CASLRGSADTQYF